The entry below describes one T cell receptor beta chain. Its specificity is unknown. The data are from a study of Ad26.COV2.S vaccination and SARS-CoV-2 variants. Study at large: The donor belonged to the COV1001 Ad26.COV2.S trial arm. Study results and caveats: Possible underestimation of total T cell responses by the TCR breadth and depth analyses was noted. The study found higher spike-specific TCR breadth in vaccine than placebo recipients.

Documented treatment: roughly 18 received Ad26.COV2.S at low or high dose, single or two shots; 5 received placebo; per-sample allocation not given. The investigators took samples on day 63 after the first vaccine or placebo injection. The method was immunoSEQ multiplex PCR; TCRdb's version includes in-frame clones alone and lacks a portion of them. This sample carries more than 350,000 clones, about 93% of them seen once, and the ten largest clones take approximately 12%. This TCR came from a person between 18 and 65 years old who received the Ad26.COV2.S COVID-19 vaccine or a placebo. The sample in question was peripheral blood, obtained in a trial of Ad26.COV2.S vaccine versus placebo.

CDR3 sequence: CASTRGGSGGYTF. As DNA, the CDR3 is TGTGCCAGCACCCGGGGGGGCTCTGGTGGCTACACCTTC. The gene calls are TRBV7-2 and TRBJ1-2; D possibly corresponds to TRBD1 (6 bases). The germline V and J ends were trimmed by 7 bases and 7 bases, with 16 bases remaining between them. CDR3 size: 13 residues. The V gene's germline CDR1 is SGHTA and CDR2 FQGNSA.